These 6 T cell receptor beta chains share one sample of origin, sequenced in a study of OX40 agonist ivuxolimab in advanced cancers. Libraries were prepared by immunoSEQ multiplex PCR; TCRdb keeps only in-frame clonotypes and omits some of them. The sample lists tens of thousands of clones, roughly 90% seen once, with roughly 0.72% in the top ten. The starting material was CD4+ or CD8+ T cells sorted from blood, obtained in a trial of the OX40 agonist ivuxolimab. The receptors come from an adult with an advanced solid tumor such as melanoma, head and neck, liver or kidney cancer.

This chain joins TRBV19 and TRBJ1-1; weak D call: TRBD1 (6 bases). The V and J ends lost 1 base and 3 bases respectively, with 15 bases between them. There are 16 residues in the CDR3. Looked up from germline, CDR1 is LNHDA and CDR2 is SQIVND (reference sequence). The CDR3 here is CASSIVSGGGDTEAFF. In DNA form, the CDR3 reads TGTGCCAGTAGTATAGTGTCGGGGGGCGGCGACACTGAAGCTTTCTTT.

The gene calls are TRBV19 and TRBJ2-1; 9 positions agree with TRBD1. V dropped 5 bases and J dropped 6; count of bases not matched to a gene: 8. The CDR3 consists of 15 residues. From germline, CDR1 is LNHDA and CDR2 SQIVND (reference sequence). CDR3 in DNA: TGTGCCAGTAGTCTCCGGGACAGGGCTTCCAATGAGCAGTTCTTC. Translating gives CASSLRDRASNEQFF.

The chain employs TRBV29-1 and TRBJ2-1; a weak D match, TRBD1 (7 bases). CDR1 and CDR2 (germline): SQVTM, ANQGSEA. This CDR3 contains 12 residues. V lost 3 bases and J 7 bases, leaving 10 bases between the germline ends. The CDR3 loop reads CSVEEGANEQFF. The DNA of the CDR3 is TGCAGCGTTGAGGAGGGGGCTAATGAGCAGTTCTTC.

This clone was observed once. V and J are TRBV7-9 and TRBJ1-4; 8 nucleotides agree with TRBD1. The CDR3 runs 14 residues. Trimming at V came to 3 bases and at J to 5 bases, leaving 2 bases not matched to a gene. Germline V lookup: CDR1 SEHNR, CDR2 FQNEAQ (reference sequence). This CDR3 reads CASSFRQGNEKLFF. DNA for the CDR3: TGTGCCAGCAGCTTCCGACAGGGGAATGAAAAACTGTTTTTT.

J is TRBJ1-1 and V is TRBV28; 7 bases are a match to TRBD1. The trim removed 7 bases at V and 11 bases at J, leaving 7 bases unmatched. Germline V gene data show CDR1 as MDHEN and CDR2 as SYDVKM. The CDR3 sequence is 11 residues long. As DNA, the CDR3 is TGTGCCAGCATTCGACAGGGAGGTGCTTTCTTT. Amino acid sequence: CASIRQGGAFF.

This chain links TRBV6-6 with TRBJ2-4, with 8 nucleotides matching TRBD1. The germline gives CDR1 MNHNY, CDR2 SVGAGI (reference sequence). The CDR3 spans 15 residues. Losses at the gene ends were 7 bases for V and 7 bases for J; bases not matched to a gene: 12. The DNA of the CDR3 is TGTGCCAGCATATTACAGGGGGTAGGGGAGAACATTCAGTACTTC. Residues: CASILQGVGENIQYF.